This is a list of T cell receptor beta chains from one sample in a study of T cells after yellow fever vaccination. TCRdb independently ran MiXCR on the 5' RACE reads; one entry per CDR3 protein. Of hundreds of thousands of distinct CDR3 sequences in the sample, roughly 12% were seen once. This material consisted of PBMCs, taken on the day of the yellow fever booster vaccination. These TCRs come from a man aged 25-40 years who received the YFV17D yellow fever vaccine. The CDR3 runs from the conserved cysteine through the conserved F or W. A D gene is named only where the DNA matches it firmly. Clone sizes are given selectively: once, few, many, or a class where the clone is expanded.

>TRBV7-2|few|TRBJ2-3|13|.
TGTGCCAGCAGCGTCAACAGGGAGTTTGCGCAGTATTTT
CASSVNREFAQYF
>TRBV9|.|TRBJ2-1|17|TRBD2
TGTGCCAGCAGCGCTCCCCTAAGAGGGACTAAGGACAATGAGCAGTTCTTC
CASSAPLRGTKDNEQFF
>TRBV5-1|few|TRBJ1-2|10|.
TGCGCCAGCAGGGGGAGAAGCCGCACCTTC
CASRGRSRTF
>TRBV3-1|.|TRBJ2-7|14|.
TGTGCCAGCAGCCACGCACATTTAGGCTACGAGCAGTACTTC
CASSHAHLGYEQYF
>TRBV5-4|.|TRBJ2-3|15|TRBD2
TGTGCCAGCAGCTGGGAGCGGGAGGGCCGGAATACGCAGTATTTT
CASSWEREGRNTQYF
>TRBV6-5|few|TRBJ2-3|18|TRBD2
TGTGCCATCAGTTACTCTAGCGGGAGTACGACTAGCACAGATACGCAGTATTTT
CAISYSSGSTTSTDTQYF
>TRBV20-1|.|TRBJ2-3|15|.
TGCAGTGCTAGACCCCCCCTCGGGAGCACAGATACGCAGTATTTT
CSARPPLGSTDTQYF
>TRBV5-1|few|TRBJ2-5|14|.
TGCGCCAGCAGCCGTCCCGGTTTCCAAGAGACCCAGTACTTC
CASSRPGFQETQYF
>TRBV10-1|.|TRBJ2-3|15|.
TGCGCCAGCAGTGATGCCGGGATGATATCAGATACGCAGTATTTT
CASSDAGMISDTQYF
>TRBV7-9|few|TRBJ1-3|12|.
TGTGCCAGCAGCCCCCCCGGAAACACCATATATTTT
CASSPPGNTIYF
>TRBV10-2|few|TRBJ1-1|14|TRBD1
TGCGCCAGCAGTGAGCCACAGGGGTCCACTGAAGCTTTCTTT
CASSEPQGSTEAFF
>TRBV6-1|few|TRBJ2-1|16|TRBD1
TGTGCCAGCAGCCCCGGGACAGTTATCGGCTACAATGAGCAGTTCTTC
CASSPGTVIGYNEQFF
>TRBV7-9|few|TRBJ2-7|15|.
TGTGCCAGCAGCCCCGCGAGGACCCGCTCCTACGAGCAGTACTTC
CASSPARTRSYEQYF